This T cell receptor (beta chain) was captured by sequencing in a study of glioma-infiltrating T cells. Study results and limitations: Non-neoplastic patients had below-expected tissue-blood divergence, while all gliomas exceeded expectation. Tissue and blood shared very few CDR3 sequences.

Amplification of TCR alpha and beta CDR3 regions from RNA used iRepertoire nested multiplex PCR. One entry per CDR3 protein, called by TCRdb with MiXCR from the multiplex PCR reads. Of 90,000 to 110,000 distinct CDR3 sequences listed, less than 30% were seen once; the top ten hold roughly a third. The germline V gene has CDR1 SQVTM and CDR2 ANQGSEA. Trimming took 8 bases from V and 2 from J; bases not matched to a gene: 3. The CDR3 consists of 11 residues. The sample holds many counts of this clonotype. Its antigen is unidentified. Specimen: glioma tissue, nonneoplastic brain tissue, or PBMCs (not recorded which). This chain links TRBV29-1 with TRBJ2-7; the match to TRBD2 covers 7 bases. The receptor was derived from a human donor with low-grade glioma or glioblastoma, undergoing nonglioma brain surgery, or in good health (not recorded which). In DNA form, the CDR3 reads TGCAGCATCGGACTAGCCTACGAGCAGTACTTC. Encoded protein: CSIGLAYEQYF.